This T cell receptor beta chain was recovered during a study of shared clonotypes between healthy human individuals. Study results and caveats: Large depth notwithstanding, sorted-subset sequencing proved incomplete by rarefaction. Only blood underwent sampling, and tissue repertoires likely differ.

CDR3 length: 18 amino acids. Trimming cost V 1 base and J 6 bases; bases outside gene matches: 13. Germline V gene sequence: CDR1 MNHEY, CDR2 SMNVEV (reference sequence). Turning to this clone: Its specificity is unknown.

The study separated CD4+ cells into CD45RA+ naive and CD45RA-negative memory subsets. Assay: immunoSEQ multiplex PCR; the TCRdb copy retains only in-frame clones and omits some. The sample shows 1.4 million to 1.5 million clones, more than 95% of them seen only once. The chain couples TRBV27 to TRBJ2-1, with 9 bases identical to TRBD2. Sequencing input: naive CD4+ T cells sorted from blood. Described subset: CD45RA+ positively selected. The source is a man in his thirties or forties in good health. The CDR3 nucleotides read TGTGCCAGCAGTTTATTAGTATTGGCGGGAGGGCCGGGCAATGAGCAGTTCTTC. This translates into CASSLLVLAGGPGNEQFF.